The present entry profiles one T cell receptor (beta chain) with its context. Its antigen is still unknown. V lost 3 bases to trimming and J lost 0 bases, with 12 bases between them. CDR3 length: 16 amino acids. Germline V CDR1 and CDR2: LGHDT, YNNKEL (reference sequence). This entry belongs to a study of blood T cells in healthy people across ages. Whole-study findings and limits: Among T cells, TCR beta diversity per million cells dropped roughly linearly as age rose.

Donors gave roughly 10 milliliters of peripheral blood apiece. A J-beta primer mix and a sample-barcoded 5' primer were used in a second PCR of roughly 7 to 12 cycles. Tagging of each cDNA molecule was performed by a template-switch adaptor with 12 random nucleotides. The yield of each sample was at least 3 million CDR3-containing paired-end reads. In TCRdb, the 5' RACE reads were re-called with MiXCR into one record per CDR3 protein. Seen here are 1.5 million to 1.8 million distinct CDR3 sequences, roughly 43% observed once, and the top ten hold just over 4%. The receptor was isolated from a woman aged 18-30 years in good health. The sample taken for sequencing was blood. V is TRBV3-1 and J is TRBJ1-3; D not certain. In DNA, the CDR3 is TGTGCCAGCAGCCAGTTTCTACGGGGCTCTGGAAACACCATATATTTT. Its protein is CASSQFLRGSGNTIYF.